These T cell receptor beta chains were read from a single sample in a study of blood T cell repertoires in COVID-19. Libraries were prepared by immunoSEQ multiplex PCR; TCRdb keeps only in-frame clonotypes and omits some of them. The table lists nearly 350,000 clones, around 91% of them singletons. The sequenced material came from peripheral blood. The receptor source for this set is a woman younger than 30 who had recovered from COVID-19. Each CDR3 is given with its conserved first and last residue. The order of the fields is D gene, V gene, J gene, clone size, CDR3 protein, CDR3 DNA. The D gene is left open where the match is weak. Rows give clone size only sometimes, using once, few, many, or a class for an expanded clone.

d_call: TRBD2; v_call: TRBV4-3; j_call: TRBJ2-1; clone_size: -; cdr3_aa: CASSPLAGKGGNEQFF; cdr3_nt: TGCGCCAGCAGCCCCCTAGCGGGAAAAGGAGGGAATGAGCAGTTCTTC
d_call: -; v_call: TRBV5-1; j_call: TRBJ1-6; clone_size: -; cdr3_aa: CASSLVRSSYNSPLHF; cdr3_nt: TGCGCCAGCAGCTTGGTGCGGAGCTCCTATAATTCACCCCTCCACTTT
d_call: TRBD1; v_call: TRBV4-1; j_call: TRBJ1-4; clone_size: -; cdr3_aa: CASSPIGTGIF; cdr3_nt: TGCGCCAGCAGCCCCATAGGGACAGGGATTTTT
d_call: TRBD1; v_call: TRBV3-1/TRBV3-2; j_call: TRBJ1-1; clone_size: -; cdr3_aa: CASSHLRLAGQTPVEAFF; cdr3_nt: TGTGCCAGCAGCCACTTGCGATTGGCGGGACAGACGCCAGTTGAAGCTTTCTTT
d_call: -; v_call: TRBV5-4; j_call: TRBJ1-3; clone_size: -; cdr3_aa: CASNRAGSGNTIYF; cdr3_nt: TGTGCCAGCAACCGCGCGGGCTCTGGAAACACCATATATTTT
d_call: -; v_call: TRBV5-1; j_call: TRBJ2-5; clone_size: -; cdr3_aa: CASSPNYGRAQETQYF; cdr3_nt: TGCGCCAGCAGCCCCAACTATGGGCGGGCACAAGAGACCCAGTACTTC
d_call: -; v_call: TRBV11-2; j_call: TRBJ2-6; clone_size: -; cdr3_aa: CASSSFRVAPYSGANVLTF; cdr3_nt: TGTGCCAGCAGCTCCTTTAGGGTAGCGCCTTACTCTGGGGCCAACGTCCTGACTTTC
d_call: TRBD1; v_call: TRBV19; j_call: TRBJ2-5; clone_size: -; cdr3_aa: CASSANDREETQYF; cdr3_nt: TGTGCCAGTAGTGCAAATGACAGGGAAGAGACCCAGTACTTC
d_call: TRBD1; v_call: TRBV15; j_call: TRBJ1-5; clone_size: -; cdr3_aa: CATSTRTGALDQPQHF; cdr3_nt: TGTGCCACCAGCACCCGGACAGGGGCATTGGATCAGCCCCAGCATTTT
d_call: TRBD1; v_call: TRBV10-2; j_call: TRBJ1-2; clone_size: -; cdr3_aa: CASRTGGWGYTF; cdr3_nt: TGCGCCAGCCGGACAGGGGGATGGGGCTACACCTTC
d_call: TRBD1; v_call: TRBV9; j_call: TRBJ2-3; clone_size: -; cdr3_aa: CASSADRSTDTQYF; cdr3_nt: TGTGCCAGCAGCGCGGACAGGAGCACAGATACGCAGTATTTT
d_call: -; v_call: TRBV10-2; j_call: TRBJ1-5; clone_size: -; cdr3_aa: CASTGVGNQPQHF; cdr3_nt: TGCGCCAGCACAGGGGTCGGGAATCAGCCCCAGCATTTT
d_call: TRBD2; v_call: TRBV27; j_call: TRBJ2-1; clone_size: -; cdr3_aa: CASSFRFGAGGYNEQFF; cdr3_nt: TGTGCCAGCAGTTTCCGATTTGGAGCGGGAGGGTACAATGAGCAGTTCTTC
d_call: -; v_call: TRBV2; j_call: TRBJ2-5; clone_size: -; cdr3_aa: CASSLNSETQYF; cdr3_nt: TGTGCCAGCAGTCTTAACTCGGAGACCCAGTACTTC
d_call: TRBD2; v_call: TRBV4-2; j_call: TRBJ2-3; clone_size: -; cdr3_aa: CASSQELRGGRDTQYF; cdr3_nt: TGTGCCAGCAGCCAAGAATTGCGGGGGGGCCGAGATACGCAGTATTTT
d_call: -; v_call: TRBV5-1; j_call: TRBJ2-5; clone_size: -; cdr3_aa: CASSLVVREETQYF; cdr3_nt: TGCGCCAGCAGCTTGGTCGTCAGGGAAGAGACCCAGTACTTC
d_call: -; v_call: TRBV6-6; j_call: TRBJ2-2; clone_size: -; cdr3_aa: CASSPPGAGDRSRKNTGELFF; cdr3_nt: TGTGCCAGCAGCCCCCCTGGGGCAGGGGATCGTTCCAGGAAGAACACCGGGGAGCTGTTTTTT
d_call: -; v_call: TRBV4-3; j_call: TRBJ2-1; clone_size: -; cdr3_aa: CASSQDRPGRGQFF; cdr3_nt: TGCGCCAGCAGCCAAGACCGTCCAGGGCGAGGGCAGTTCTTC
d_call: -; v_call: TRBV4-1; j_call: TRBJ2-3; clone_size: -; cdr3_aa: CASSASGTRTDTQYF; cdr3_nt: TGCGCCAGCAGCGCATCGGGGACTCGGACAGATACGCAGTATTTT
d_call: TRBD2; v_call: TRBV9; j_call: TRBJ2-5; clone_size: -; cdr3_aa: CASSVGTTRGETQYF; cdr3_nt: TGTGCCAGCAGCGTCGGGACTACCCGGGGGGAGACCCAGTACTTC
d_call: -; v_call: TRBV6-2/TRBV6-3; j_call: TRBJ2-1; clone_size: few; cdr3_aa: CASSQGTGYNEQFF; cdr3_nt: TGTGCCAGCAGCCAGGGGACTGGATACAATGAGCAGTTCTTC
d_call: TRBD2; v_call: TRBV6-2/TRBV6-3; j_call: TRBJ2-1; clone_size: -; cdr3_aa: CASSDRSSGIYYNEQFF; cdr3_nt: TGTGCCAGCAGTGACCGATCTAGCGGGATTTACTACAATGAGCAGTTCTTC
d_call: -; v_call: TRBV6-6; j_call: TRBJ1-5; clone_size: -; cdr3_aa: CASSYSVGHSNQPQHF; cdr3_nt: TGTGCCAGCAGTTACTCAGTGGGACATAGCAATCAGCCCCAGCATTTT
d_call: -; v_call: TRBV6-2/TRBV6-3; j_call: TRBJ1-1; clone_size: -; cdr3_aa: CASSYPQVNTEAFF; cdr3_nt: TGTGCCAGCAGTTACCCACAGGTAAACACTGAAGCTTTCTTT
d_call: TRBD2; v_call: TRBV27; j_call: TRBJ2-1; clone_size: few; cdr3_aa: CASAGLAGKSSYNEQFF; cdr3_nt: TGTGCCAGCGCGGGACTAGCGGGGAAAAGCTCCTACAATGAGCAGTTCTTC
d_call: -; v_call: TRBV27; j_call: TRBJ2-3; clone_size: -; cdr3_aa: CASSSNLGTPTDTQYF; cdr3_nt: TGTGCCAGCAGTTCTAATCTCGGGACTCCCACAGATACGCAGTATTTT
d_call: -; v_call: TRBV4-1; j_call: TRBJ1-2; clone_size: -; cdr3_aa: CASSRIGGARVYGYTF; cdr3_nt: TGCGCCAGCAGCCGGATAGGGGGGGCGCGGGTCTATGGCTACACCTTC
d_call: -; v_call: TRBV29-1; j_call: TRBJ2-5; clone_size: once; cdr3_aa: CSVDGPTNQETQYF; cdr3_nt: TGCAGCGTTGATGGGCCGACCAATCAAGAGACCCAGTACTTC
d_call: TRBD2; v_call: TRBV10-3; j_call: TRBJ2-1; clone_size: -; cdr3_aa: CAIRPSGKGEQFF; cdr3_nt: TGTGCCATCAGACCTAGCGGGAAAGGTGAGCAGTTCTTC
d_call: -; v_call: TRBV7-2; j_call: TRBJ1-4; clone_size: -; cdr3_aa: CASSWGGGGEKLFF; cdr3_nt: TGTGCCAGCAGCTGGGGAGGGGGTGGTGAAAAACTGTTTTTT
d_call: -; v_call: TRBV14; j_call: TRBJ2-3; clone_size: -; cdr3_aa: CASSQLTGDTQYF; cdr3_nt: TGTGCCAGCAGCCAGCTGACAGGAGATACGCAGTATTTT
d_call: -; v_call: TRBV7-9; j_call: TRBJ2-1; clone_size: once; cdr3_aa: CASSPTGGPDYNEQFF; cdr3_nt: TGTGCCAGCAGCCCGACTGGCGGGCCCGACTACAATGAGCAGTTCTTC
d_call: TRBD2; v_call: TRBV6-2/TRBV6-3; j_call: TRBJ2-5; clone_size: -; cdr3_aa: CASSFGTSRQETQYF; cdr3_nt: TGTGCCAGCAGCTTCGGGACTAGCAGACAAGAGACCCAGTACTTC
d_call: -; v_call: TRBV5-1; j_call: TRBJ2-5; clone_size: once; cdr3_aa: CASSLSNQETQYF; cdr3_nt: TGCGCCAGCAGCTTGTCCAACCAAGAGACCCAGTACTTC
d_call: -; v_call: TRBV5-1; j_call: TRBJ2-2; clone_size: -; cdr3_aa: CASSTQTGVSGELFF; cdr3_nt: TGCGCCAGCAGCACCCAAACCGGGGTTTCGGGGGAGCTGTTTTTT
d_call: TRBD2; v_call: TRBV6-2/TRBV6-3; j_call: TRBJ2-2; clone_size: -; cdr3_aa: CASSFDIGLADNTGELFF; cdr3_nt: TGTGCCAGCAGTTTTGATATCGGACTAGCGGACAACACCGGGGAGCTGTTTTTT
d_call: TRBD2; v_call: TRBV13; j_call: TRBJ2-1; clone_size: -; cdr3_aa: CASSLGTSGRAYNEQFF; cdr3_nt: TGTGCCAGCAGCTTAGGGACTAGCGGGAGGGCCTACAATGAGCAGTTCTTC
d_call: -; v_call: TRBV27; j_call: TRBJ2-5; clone_size: -; cdr3_aa: CASSLVWAGVQETQYF; cdr3_nt: TGTGCCAGCAGTCTAGTTTGGGCAGGGGTTCAAGAGACCCAGTACTTC
d_call: -; v_call: TRBV30; j_call: TRBJ2-4; clone_size: -; cdr3_aa: CAWSVRVGVENIQYF; cdr3_nt: TGTGCCTGGAGTGTAAGGGTAGGGGTTGAGAACATTCAGTACTTC
d_call: TRBD1; v_call: TRBV7-9; j_call: TRBJ1-2; clone_size: -; cdr3_aa: CASSLGNRGSEGYTF; cdr3_nt: TGTGCCAGCAGCTTAGGAAACAGGGGTTCTGAAGGCTACACCTTC
d_call: -; v_call: TRBV19; j_call: TRBJ2-1; clone_size: -; cdr3_aa: CASSMGLAQGQFF; cdr3_nt: TGTGCCAGTAGTATGGGGCTAGCGCAGGGGCAGTTCTTC
d_call: -; v_call: TRBV12-3/TRBV12-4; j_call: TRBJ1-5; clone_size: once; cdr3_aa: CASSSQGYQPQHF; cdr3_nt: TGTGCCAGCAGCTCCCAGGGATATCAGCCCCAGCATTTT
d_call: TRBD2; v_call: TRBV7-9; j_call: TRBJ2-2; clone_size: -; cdr3_aa: CASSLLAGGPRRTGELFF; cdr3_nt: TGTGCCAGCAGCCTACTAGCGGGAGGGCCTCGACGGACCGGGGAGCTGTTTTTT
d_call: TRBD2; v_call: TRBV5-6; j_call: TRBJ2-1; clone_size: -; cdr3_aa: CASSIILAGGYNEQFF; cdr3_nt: TGTGCCAGCAGCATCATCCTAGCGGGAGGATACAATGAGCAGTTCTTC
d_call: TRBD2; v_call: TRBV7-8; j_call: TRBJ2-1; clone_size: -; cdr3_aa: CASSSGGGAGDLDEQFF; cdr3_nt: TGTGCCAGCAGCTCCGGTGGAGGAGCGGGAGATCTCGATGAGCAGTTCTTC
d_call: -; v_call: TRBV28; j_call: TRBJ1-3; clone_size: -; cdr3_aa: CASSPPSGQLGNTIYF; cdr3_nt: TGTGCCAGCAGTCCGCCCTCTGGACAGCTGGGAAACACCATATATTTT
d_call: TRBD2; v_call: TRBV6-2/TRBV6-3; j_call: TRBJ2-2; clone_size: -; cdr3_aa: CASSYEAGGPATGELFF; cdr3_nt: TGTGCCAGCAGTTACGAAGCGGGAGGGCCGGCCACCGGGGAGCTGTTTTTT
d_call: -; v_call: TRBV5-1; j_call: TRBJ1-2; clone_size: -; cdr3_aa: CASSFVGRSRYGYTF; cdr3_nt: TGCGCCAGCAGCTTCGTGGGCCGGTCGCGCTATGGCTACACCTTC
d_call: TRBD2; v_call: TRBV19; j_call: TRBJ2-2; clone_size: -; cdr3_aa: CASRLAGGPVTGELFF; cdr3_nt: TGTGCCAGCCGACTAGCGGGAGGGCCGGTCACCGGGGAGCTGTTTTTT
d_call: TRBD2; v_call: TRBV7-2; j_call: TRBJ2-5; clone_size: -; cdr3_aa: CASSSGRGSGIRETQYF; cdr3_nt: TGTGCCAGCAGTTCAGGGAGGGGTAGCGGGATTCGGGAGACCCAGTACTTC
d_call: TRBD1; v_call: TRBV10-3; j_call: TRBJ1-4; clone_size: -; cdr3_aa: CATQGKRAEKLFF; cdr3_nt: TGTGCCACACAGGGGAAACGGGCAGAAAAACTGTTTTTT
d_call: -; v_call: TRBV27; j_call: TRBJ1-2; clone_size: -; cdr3_aa: CASSLSLSGLPHGYTF; cdr3_nt: TGTGCCAGCAGTTTATCGCTCTCCGGTTTACCCCATGGCTACACCTTC
d_call: -; v_call: TRBV4-1; j_call: TRBJ1-1; clone_size: once; cdr3_aa: CASSGTGAEAFF; cdr3_nt: TGCGCCAGCAGCGGCACCGGGGCTGAAGCTTTCTTT
d_call: -; v_call: TRBV30; j_call: TRBJ1-2; clone_size: -; cdr3_aa: CAWSGSGWYYGYTF; cdr3_nt: TGTGCCTGGAGTGGGTCAGGGTGGTACTATGGCTACACCTTC
d_call: -; v_call: TRBV7-9; j_call: TRBJ2-3; clone_size: -; cdr3_aa: CASSPPAGLNTDTQYF; cdr3_nt: TGTGCCAGCAGCCCCCCTGCAGGGCTCAACACAGATACGCAGTATTTT
d_call: -; v_call: TRBV19; j_call: TRBJ1-3; clone_size: -; cdr3_aa: CASSPGDGGNTIYF; cdr3_nt: TGTGCCAGTAGCCCAGGGGATGGTGGAAACACCATATATTTT
d_call: -; v_call: TRBV5-5; j_call: TRBJ2-3; clone_size: -; cdr3_aa: CASSLAADTQYF; cdr3_nt: TGTGCCAGCAGCTTGGCTGCGGATACGCAGTATTTT